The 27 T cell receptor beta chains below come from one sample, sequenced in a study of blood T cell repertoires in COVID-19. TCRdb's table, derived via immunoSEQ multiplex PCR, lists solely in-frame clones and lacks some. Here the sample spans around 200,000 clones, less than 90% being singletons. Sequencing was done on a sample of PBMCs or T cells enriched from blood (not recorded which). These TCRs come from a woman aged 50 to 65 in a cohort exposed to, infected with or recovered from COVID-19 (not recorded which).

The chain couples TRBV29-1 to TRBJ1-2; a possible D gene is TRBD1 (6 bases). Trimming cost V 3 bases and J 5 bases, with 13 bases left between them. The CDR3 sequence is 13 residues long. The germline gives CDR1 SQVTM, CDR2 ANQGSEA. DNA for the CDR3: TGCAGCGTTGAGGGTTTAGGACAGTATGGCTACACCTTC. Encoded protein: CSVEGLGQYGYTF. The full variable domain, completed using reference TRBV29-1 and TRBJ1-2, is SAVISQKPSRDICQRGTSLTIQCQVDSQVTMMFWYRQQPGQSLTLIATANQGSEATYESGFVIDKFPISRPNLTFSTLTVSNMSPEDSSIYLCSVEGLGQYGYTFGSGTRLTVV.

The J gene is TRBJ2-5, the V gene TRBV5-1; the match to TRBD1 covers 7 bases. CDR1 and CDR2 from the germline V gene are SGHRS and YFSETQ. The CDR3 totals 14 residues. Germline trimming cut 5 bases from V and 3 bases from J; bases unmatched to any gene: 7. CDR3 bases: TGCGCCAGCAGGAACGACAGGGTGGAAGAGACCCAGTACTTC. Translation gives CASRNDRVEETQYF.

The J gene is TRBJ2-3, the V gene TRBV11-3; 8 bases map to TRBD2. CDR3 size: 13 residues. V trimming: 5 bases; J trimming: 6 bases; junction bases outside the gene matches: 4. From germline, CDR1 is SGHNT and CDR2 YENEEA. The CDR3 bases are TGTGCCAGCAGCAGACTAGCGTCCGATACGCAGTATTTT. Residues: CASSRLASDTQYF.

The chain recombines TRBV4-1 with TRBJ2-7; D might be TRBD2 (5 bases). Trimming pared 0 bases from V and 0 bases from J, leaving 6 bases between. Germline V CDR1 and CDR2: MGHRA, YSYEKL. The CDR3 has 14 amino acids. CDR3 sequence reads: CASSQERGSYEQYF. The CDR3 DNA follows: TGCGCCAGCAGCCAAGAACGGGGCTCCTACGAGCAGTACTTC.

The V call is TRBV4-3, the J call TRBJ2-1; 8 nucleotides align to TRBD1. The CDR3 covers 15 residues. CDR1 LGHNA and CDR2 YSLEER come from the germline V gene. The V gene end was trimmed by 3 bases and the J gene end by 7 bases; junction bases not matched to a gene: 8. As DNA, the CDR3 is TGCGCCAGCAGCCATCAGGGGGCGCGCGGAAATGAGCAGTTCTTC. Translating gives CASSHQGARGNEQFF.

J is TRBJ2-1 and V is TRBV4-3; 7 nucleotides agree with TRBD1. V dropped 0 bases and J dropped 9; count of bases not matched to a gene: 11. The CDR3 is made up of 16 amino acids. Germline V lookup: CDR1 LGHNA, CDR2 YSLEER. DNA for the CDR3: TGCGCCAGCAGCCAAGAGTATAGGGGGCGGCCGGGTGAGCAGTTCTTC. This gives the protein CASSQEYRGRPGEQFF.

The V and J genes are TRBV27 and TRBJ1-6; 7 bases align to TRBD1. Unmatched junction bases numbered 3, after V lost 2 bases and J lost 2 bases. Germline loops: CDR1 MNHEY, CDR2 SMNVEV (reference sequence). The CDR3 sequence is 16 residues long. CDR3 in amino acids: CASSLQGTAYNSPLHF. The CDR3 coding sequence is TGTGCCAGCAGTTTACAAGGGACAGCCTATAATTCACCCCTCCACTTT.

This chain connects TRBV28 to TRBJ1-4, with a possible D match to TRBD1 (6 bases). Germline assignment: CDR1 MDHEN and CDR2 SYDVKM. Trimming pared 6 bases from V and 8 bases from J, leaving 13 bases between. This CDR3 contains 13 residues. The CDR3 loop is CASSQGGIEKLFF. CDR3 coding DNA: TGTGCCAGCAGCCAAGGGGGAATCGAAAAACTGTTTTTT.

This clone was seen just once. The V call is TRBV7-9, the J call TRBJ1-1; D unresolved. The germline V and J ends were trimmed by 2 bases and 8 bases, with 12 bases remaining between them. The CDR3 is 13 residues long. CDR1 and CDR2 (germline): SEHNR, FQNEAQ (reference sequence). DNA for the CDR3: TGTGCCAGCAGCTTAAGTCCCAGGTGGGAAGCTTTCTTT. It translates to CASSLSPRWEAFF.

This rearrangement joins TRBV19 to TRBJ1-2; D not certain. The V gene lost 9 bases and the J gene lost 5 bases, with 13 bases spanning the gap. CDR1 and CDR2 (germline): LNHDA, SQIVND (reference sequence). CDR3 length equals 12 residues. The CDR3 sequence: CARLRGRYGYTF. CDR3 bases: TGTGCCAGACTAAGAGGGCGATATGGCTACACCTTC.

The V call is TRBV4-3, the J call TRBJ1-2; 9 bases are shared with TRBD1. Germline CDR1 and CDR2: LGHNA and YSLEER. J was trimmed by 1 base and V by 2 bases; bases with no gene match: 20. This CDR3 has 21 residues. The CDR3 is CASSQTGQGIRGKSLNYGYTF. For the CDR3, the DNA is TGCGCCAGCAGCCAAACAGGACAGGGGATTAGGGGAAAATCCCTTAACTATGGCTACACCTTC.

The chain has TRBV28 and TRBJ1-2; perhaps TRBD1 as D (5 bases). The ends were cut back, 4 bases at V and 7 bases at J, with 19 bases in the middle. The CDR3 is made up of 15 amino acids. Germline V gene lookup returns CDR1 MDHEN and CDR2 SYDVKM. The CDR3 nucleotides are TGTGCCAGCAGTTCCCGAGGGAGGGGCCAGGGTGGCTACACCTTC. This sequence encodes CASSSRGRGQGGYTF.

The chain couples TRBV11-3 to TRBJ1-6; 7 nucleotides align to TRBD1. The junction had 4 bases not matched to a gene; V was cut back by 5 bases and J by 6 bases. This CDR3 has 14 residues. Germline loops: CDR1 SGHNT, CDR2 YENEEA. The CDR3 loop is CASSRTGLNSPLHF. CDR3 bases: TGTGCCAGCAGCCGGACAGGACTTAATTCACCCCTCCACTTT.

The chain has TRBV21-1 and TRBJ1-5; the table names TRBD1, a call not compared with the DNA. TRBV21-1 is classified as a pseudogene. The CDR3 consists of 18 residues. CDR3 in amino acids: CASSKAPGTGSPVQPQHF. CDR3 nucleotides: TGTGCCAGCAGCAAAGCGCCTGGGACAGGAAGTCCCGTACAGCCCCAGCATTTT.

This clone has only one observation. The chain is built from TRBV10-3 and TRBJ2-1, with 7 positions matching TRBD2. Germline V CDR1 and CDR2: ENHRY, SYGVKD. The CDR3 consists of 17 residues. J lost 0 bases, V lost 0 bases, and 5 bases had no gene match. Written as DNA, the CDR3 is TGTGCCATCAGTGAGTCGGGGCGGGGGAGCTCCTACAATGAGCAGTTCTTC. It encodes CAISESGRGSSYNEQFF.

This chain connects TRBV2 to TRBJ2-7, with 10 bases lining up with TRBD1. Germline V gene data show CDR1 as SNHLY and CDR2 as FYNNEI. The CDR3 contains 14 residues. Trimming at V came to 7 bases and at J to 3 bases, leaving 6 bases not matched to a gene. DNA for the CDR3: TGTGCCAGCACCGGGACAGGGGCTGGCTACGAGCAGTACTTC. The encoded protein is CASTGTGAGYEQYF.

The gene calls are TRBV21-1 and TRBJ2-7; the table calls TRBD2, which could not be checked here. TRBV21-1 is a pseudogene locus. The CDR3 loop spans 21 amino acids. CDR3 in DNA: TGTGCCAGCAGCAAAGCGTTGACTAGCGGGGGGCCCTACATGAACCACTACGAGCAGTACTTC. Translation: CASSKALTSGGPYMNHYEQYF.

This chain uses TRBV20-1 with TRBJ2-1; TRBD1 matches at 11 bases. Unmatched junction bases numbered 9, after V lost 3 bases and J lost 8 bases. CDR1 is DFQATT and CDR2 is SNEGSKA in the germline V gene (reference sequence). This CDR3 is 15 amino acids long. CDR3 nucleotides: TGCAGTGCTAGTCCTCCCGGGACAGGGGGAGATGAGCAGTTCTTC. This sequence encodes CSASPPGTGGDEQFF.

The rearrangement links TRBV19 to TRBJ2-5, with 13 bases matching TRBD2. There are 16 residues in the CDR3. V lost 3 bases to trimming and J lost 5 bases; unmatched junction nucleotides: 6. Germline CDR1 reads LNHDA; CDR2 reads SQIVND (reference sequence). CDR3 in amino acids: CASSIGSGLAGETQYF. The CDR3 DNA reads TGTGCCAGTAGTATTGGGTCGGGACTAGCGGGGGAGACCCAGTACTTC. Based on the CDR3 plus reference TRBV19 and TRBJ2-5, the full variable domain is DGGITQSPKYLFRKEGQNVTLSCEQNLNHDAMYWYRQDPGQGLRLIYYSQIVNDFQKGDIAEGYSVSREKKESFPLTVTSAQKNPTAFYLCASSIGSGLAGETQYFGPGTRLLVL.

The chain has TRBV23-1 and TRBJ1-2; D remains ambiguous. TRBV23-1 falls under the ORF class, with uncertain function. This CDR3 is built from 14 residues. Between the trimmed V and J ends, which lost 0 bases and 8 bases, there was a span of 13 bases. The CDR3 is CASSQSMRLVGYTF. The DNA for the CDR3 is TGCGCCAGCAGTCAATCGATGAGGCTGGTGGGCTACACCTTC.

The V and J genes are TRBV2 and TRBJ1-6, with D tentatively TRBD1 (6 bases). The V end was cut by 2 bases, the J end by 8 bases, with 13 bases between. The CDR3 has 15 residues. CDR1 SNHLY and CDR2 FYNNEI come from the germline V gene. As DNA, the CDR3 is TGTGCCAGCAGTGAATGGGGGGGCGGGGATTCACCCCTCCACTTT. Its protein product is CASSEWGGGDSPLHF.

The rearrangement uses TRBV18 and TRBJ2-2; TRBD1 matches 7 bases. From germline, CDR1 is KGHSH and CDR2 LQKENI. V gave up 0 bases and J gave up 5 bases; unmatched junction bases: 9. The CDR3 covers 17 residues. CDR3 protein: CASSPPSTGINTGELFF. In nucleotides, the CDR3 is TGTGCCAGCTCACCACCGTCGACAGGGATAAATACCGGGGAGCTGTTTTTT.

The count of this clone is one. CDR3 sequence: CASSLETYQETQYF. CDR3 nucleotides: TGTGCCAGCAGCCTCGAGACTTACCAAGAGACCCAGTACTTC. This chain uses TRBV5-8 with TRBJ2-5; D is uncertain. This CDR3 spans 14 amino acids. Trimming took 4 bases from V and 0 from J, leaving 10 bases between them. The germline gives CDR1 SGHTS, CDR2 YDEGEE.

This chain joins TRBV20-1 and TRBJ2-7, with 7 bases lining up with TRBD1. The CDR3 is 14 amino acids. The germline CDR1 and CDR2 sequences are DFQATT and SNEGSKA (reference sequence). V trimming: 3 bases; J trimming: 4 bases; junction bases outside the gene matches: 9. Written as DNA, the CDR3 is TGCAGTGCTAGTAGAATGTCCAGGGGGTACGAGCAGTACTTC. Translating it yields CSASRMSRGYEQYF.

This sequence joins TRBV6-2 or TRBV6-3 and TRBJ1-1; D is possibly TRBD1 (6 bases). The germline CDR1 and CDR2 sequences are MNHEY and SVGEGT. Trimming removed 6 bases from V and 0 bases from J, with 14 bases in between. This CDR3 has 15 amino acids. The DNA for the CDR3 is TGTGCCAGCAGCTTCATGGACAGTATGAACACTGAAGCTTTCTTT. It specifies CASSFMDSMNTEAFF.

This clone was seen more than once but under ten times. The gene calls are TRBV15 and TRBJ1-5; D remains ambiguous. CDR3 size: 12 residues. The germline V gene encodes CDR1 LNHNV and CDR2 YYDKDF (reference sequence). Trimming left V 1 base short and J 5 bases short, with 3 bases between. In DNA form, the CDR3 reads TGTGCCACCAGCAGAGCTGATCAGCCCCAGCATTTT. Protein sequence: CATSRADQPQHF.

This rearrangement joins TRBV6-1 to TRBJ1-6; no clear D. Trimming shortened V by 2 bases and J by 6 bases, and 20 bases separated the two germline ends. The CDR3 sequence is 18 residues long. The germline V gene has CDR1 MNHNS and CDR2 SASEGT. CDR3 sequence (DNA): TGTGCCAGCAGTGAATACCCCGGGGTCGAGGGTGGTAATTCACCCCTCCACTTT. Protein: CASSEYPGVEGGNSPLHF.